This T cell receptor beta chain was documented in a study of OX40 agonist ivuxolimab in advanced cancers. For the study at large: The study treated patients with ivuxolimab, an agonistic anti-OX40 (CD134) antibody.

Study-wide results and limits: Antigens targeted by the expanded peripheral T cells were not determined.

Produced via immunoSEQ multiplex PCR; TCRdb's table is partial and in-frame only. The sample yields around 8,000 clones, 55% to 75% seen once. Regarding this clone: The target antigen is unknown.

This CDR3 has 15 residues. The germline V gene encodes CDR1 SGHAT and CDR2 FQNNGV. Trimming removed 0 bases from V and 3 bases from J, with 12 bases in between. The sample in question was CD4+ or CD8+ T cells sorted from blood, obtained in a trial of the OX40 agonist ivuxolimab. The chain carries TRBV11-2 and TRBJ2-7; D uncertain. This receptor was identified in an adult with an advanced solid tumor such as melanoma, head and neck, liver or kidney cancer. For the CDR3, the DNA is TGTGCCAGCAGCTTAGATCCCCTGGCCCGCTACGAGCAGTACTTC. Its protein is CASSLDPLARYEQYF.